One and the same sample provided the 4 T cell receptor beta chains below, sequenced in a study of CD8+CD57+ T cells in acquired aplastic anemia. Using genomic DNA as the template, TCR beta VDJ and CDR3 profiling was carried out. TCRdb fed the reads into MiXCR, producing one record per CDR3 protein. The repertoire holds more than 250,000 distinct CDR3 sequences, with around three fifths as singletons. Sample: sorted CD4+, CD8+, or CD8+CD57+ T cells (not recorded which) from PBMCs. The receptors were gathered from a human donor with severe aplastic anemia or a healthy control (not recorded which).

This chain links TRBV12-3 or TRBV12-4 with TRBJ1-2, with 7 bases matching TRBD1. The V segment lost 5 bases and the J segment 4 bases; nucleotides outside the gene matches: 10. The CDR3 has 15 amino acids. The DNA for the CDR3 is TGTGCCAGCAGTGAGCCCGGGACAGCGATCTATGGCTACACCTTC. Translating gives CASSEPGTAIYGYTF.

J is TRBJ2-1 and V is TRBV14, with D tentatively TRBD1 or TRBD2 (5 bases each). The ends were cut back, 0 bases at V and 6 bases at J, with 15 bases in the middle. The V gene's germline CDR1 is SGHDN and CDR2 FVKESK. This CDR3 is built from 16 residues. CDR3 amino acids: CASSQDLGTHSNEQFF. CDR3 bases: TGTGCCAGCAGCCAAGATCTTGGGACGCACTCCAATGAGCAGTTCTTC.

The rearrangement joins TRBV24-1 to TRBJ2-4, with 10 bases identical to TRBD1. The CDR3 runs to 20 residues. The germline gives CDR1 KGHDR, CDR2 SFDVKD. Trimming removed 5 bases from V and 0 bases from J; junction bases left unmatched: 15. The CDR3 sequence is CATSGSIRDRGLLAKNIQYF. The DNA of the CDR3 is TGTGCCACCAGTGGGAGCATCCGGGACAGGGGCCTCCTAGCCAAAAACATTCAGTACTTC.

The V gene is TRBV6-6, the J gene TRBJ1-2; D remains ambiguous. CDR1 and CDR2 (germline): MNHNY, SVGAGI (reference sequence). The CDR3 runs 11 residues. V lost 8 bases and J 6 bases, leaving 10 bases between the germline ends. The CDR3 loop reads CASDGSDGYTF. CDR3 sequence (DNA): TGTGCCAGCGATGGGTCTGATGGCTACACCTTC.